This T cell receptor (beta chain) was retrieved from a study of T cells in Graves' hyperthyroidism and ophthalmopathy. The study's findings and limits: By a 13 V-J model, ophthalmopathy was set apart from stable hyperthyroidism. Expanded thyroid clonotypes (above 0.001) were mostly also found in blood. Ophthalmopathy got predicted by the model a median approximately 6.4 months before its onset.

Many counts were recorded for this clonotype. The target antigen is unknown. Uncontrolled infection, other autoimmune disease, pregnancy and lactation each barred patients from inclusion. TCR beta CDR3 regions were amplified from RNA transcripts. The TCR CDR3 first-round RT-PCR relied on the HTBI primer set. TCRdb re-analysed the multiplex PCR reads in MiXCR, keeping a single row per CDR3 protein. The sample has about 590,000 distinct CDR3 sequences; approximately 14% are singletons. The sample comprised blood. The source is a woman aged 25 to 45 with Graves' hyperthyroidism.

The CDR3, as DNA: TGTGCCAGCAGTTCTCCGGTGAACACTGAAGCTTTCTTT. Its translation is CASSSPVNTEAFF. The rearrangement uses TRBV6-2 or TRBV6-3 and TRBJ1-1, with no clear D. Germline values: CDR1 MNHEY, CDR2 SVGEGT. The CDR3 covers 13 residues. Between the trimmed V and J ends, which lost 4 bases and 0 bases, there was a span of 6 bases.